This TCR beta chain was found in a study of monozygotic twins with inflammatory bowel disease. TCRdb re-called the 5' RACE reads, yielding one record per CDR3 amino acid sequence without DNA. This sample contains more than 300,000 distinct CDR3 sequences. As regards this clonotype: Its antigen remains unidentified.

Study-level points and caveats: Neither one strong signal nor one clonotype associated with IBD was supported.

Specimen: blood. This receptor was taken from a human donor with ulcerative colitis or Crohn's disease, or a healthy co-twin of an affected twin (not recorded which).

CDR3 sequence reads: CASSLGGTGSEQFF. The rearrangement links TRBV5-1 to TRBJ2-1; TCRdb reports TRBD1, a call that lacks DNA to check it against. The CDR3 has 14 amino acids. CDR1 is SGHRS and CDR2 is YFSETQ in the germline V gene.